The clone carrying this T cell receptor beta chain appeared a few times. The target antigen is unknown. This sample is part of a study of CD8 T cells in ankylosing spondylitis. General observations from the study: Characteristic of ankylosing spondylitis blood, it appeared, was a TCR beta motif comprising eight highly homologous variants. Researchers reportedly found disease-linked clones significantly enriched in matched ankylosing spondylitis synovial fluid.

V was clipped by 2 bases and J by 4 bases; unmatched bases: 5. This CDR3 has 15 residues. Germline CDR1 SGHRS, CDR2 YFSETQ. TCRdb re-analysed the 5' RACE reads in MiXCR, keeping a single row per CDR3 protein. Altogether about 240,000 distinct CDR3 sequences are present, over 8.5% being singletons, with the ten largest covering 6% to 8%. The V call is TRBV5-1, the J call TRBJ2-5, with 10 bases that match TRBD2. Specimen: blood, either unsorted or a sorted T cell fraction (not recorded which). This receptor was obtained from a male donor with ankylosing spondylitis or in good health (not recorded which). CDR3 protein: CASSLLAGTGETQYF. The CDR3 nucleotides read TGCGCCAGCAGCTTACTAGCGGGGACAGGAGAGACCCAGTACTTC.